Listed below are T cell receptor beta chains from one sample, sequenced in a study of blood T cell repertoires in COVID-19. The repertoire was sequenced with immunoSEQ multiplex PCR; TCRdb's copy has only in-frame clones and lacks some. The sample consists of tens of thousands of clones, more than 65% of them appearing once. Specimen: peripheral blood. These receptors were collected from a man between 60 and 75 years old with acute or convalescent COVID-19. Both conserved end residues are part of each CDR3. Each record gives: clone size, D gene, V gene, J gene, CDR3 protein, CDR3 DNA. D genes are given only for firm matches. Expanded clones get a size class; other rows say once, few or many, or leave the size out.

clone_size: NA; d_call: NA; v_call: TRBV18; j_call: TRBJ2-7; cdr3_aa: CASSTRLSGEQYF; cdr3_nt: TGTGCCAGCTCAACAAGGCTTTCGGGCGAGCAGTACTTC
clone_size: NA; d_call: NA; v_call: TRBV19; j_call: TRBJ1-5; cdr3_aa: CASSQGYSNQPQHF; cdr3_nt: TGTGCCAGTAGCCAGGGGTATAGCAATCAGCCCCAGCATTTT
clone_size: NA; d_call: NA; v_call: TRBV5-1; j_call: TRBJ1-2; cdr3_aa: CASSPGGGTYGYTF; cdr3_nt: TGCGCCAGCAGCCCCGGGGGGGGTACCTATGGCTACACCTTC
clone_size: NA; d_call: TRBD1; v_call: TRBV11-3; j_call: TRBJ2-1; cdr3_aa: CASSLGGTGAEQFF; cdr3_nt: TGTGCCAGCAGCTTAGGCGGGACAGGGGCTGAGCAGTTCTTC
clone_size: NA; d_call: NA; v_call: TRBV12-3/TRBV12-4; j_call: TRBJ1-1; cdr3_aa: CASSVSRGTEAFF; cdr3_nt: TGTGCCAGCAGTGTCTCAAGGGGGACTGAAGCTTTCTTT
clone_size: NA; d_call: TRBD1; v_call: TRBV6-5; j_call: TRBJ1-1; cdr3_aa: CASSNRGITEAFF; cdr3_nt: TGTGCCAGCAGTAACAGGGGGATTACTGAAGCTTTCTTT
clone_size: NA; d_call: NA; v_call: TRBV2; j_call: TRBJ2-1; cdr3_aa: CASSSHRAGDQFF; cdr3_nt: TGTGCCAGCAGTAGCCACAGGGCTGGGGATCAGTTCTTC
clone_size: NA; d_call: TRBD1; v_call: TRBV7-2; j_call: TRBJ2-7; cdr3_aa: CASRSRGTGGSYEQYF; cdr3_nt: TGTGCCAGCCGCTCACGCGGGACAGGGGGCTCGTACGAGCAGTACTTC
clone_size: NA; d_call: TRBD1; v_call: TRBV7-6; j_call: TRBJ2-1; cdr3_aa: CASSLYRGSANEQFF; cdr3_nt: TGTGCCAGCAGCTTATACAGGGGGTCGGCCAATGAGCAGTTCTTC
clone_size: NA; d_call: NA; v_call: TRBV21-1; j_call: TRBJ2-2; cdr3_aa: CASEKVVRLADRFANTGELFF; cdr3_nt: TGTGCCAGCGAAAAGGTAGTCCGGCTAGCGGACCGTTTCGCGAACACCGGGGAGCTGTTTTTT
clone_size: NA; d_call: NA; v_call: TRBV5-1; j_call: TRBJ2-7; cdr3_aa: CASSSFPGVLGEQYF; cdr3_nt: TGCGCCAGCAGCAGCTTCCCAGGGGTACTAGGCGAGCAGTACTTC
clone_size: NA; d_call: NA; v_call: TRBV5-6; j_call: TRBJ1-6; cdr3_aa: CASSLKGAGNSPLHF; cdr3_nt: TGTGCCAGCAGCTTGAAAGGGGCTGGGAATTCACCCCTCCACTTT
clone_size: NA; d_call: TRBD2; v_call: TRBV24-1; j_call: TRBJ2-3; cdr3_aa: CATSDRAGGFTDTQYF; cdr3_nt: TGTGCCACCAGTGACCGAGCGGGGGGCTTCACAGATACGCAGTATTTT
clone_size: NA; d_call: NA; v_call: TRBV27; j_call: TRBJ2-7; cdr3_aa: CASSLSLLGVSGREQYF; cdr3_nt: TGTGCCAGCAGTTTAAGCCTCCTAGGGGTCTCCGGAAGGGAGCAGTACTTC
clone_size: NA; d_call: NA; v_call: TRBV6-5; j_call: TRBJ1-1; cdr3_aa: CASSSSGTNYGAFF; cdr3_nt: TGTGCCAGCAGTAGCTCCGGGACTAATTATGGGGCTTTCTTT
clone_size: once; d_call: TRBD2; v_call: TRBV7-2; j_call: TRBJ2-5; cdr3_aa: CASSLVPSRGGETQYF; cdr3_nt: TGTGCCAGCAGCTTAGTGCCCTCGAGGGGAGGGGAGACCCAGTACTTC